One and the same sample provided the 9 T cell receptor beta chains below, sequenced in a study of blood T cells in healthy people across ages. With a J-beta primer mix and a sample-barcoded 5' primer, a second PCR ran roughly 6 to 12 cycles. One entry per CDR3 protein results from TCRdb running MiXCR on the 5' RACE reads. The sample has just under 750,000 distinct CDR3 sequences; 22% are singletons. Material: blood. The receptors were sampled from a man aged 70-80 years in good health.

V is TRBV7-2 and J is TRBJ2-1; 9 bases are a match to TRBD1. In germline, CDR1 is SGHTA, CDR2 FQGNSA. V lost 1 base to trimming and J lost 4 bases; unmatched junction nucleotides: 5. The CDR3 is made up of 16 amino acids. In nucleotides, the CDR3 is TGTGCCAGCAGCTTAGTTTTGGGACAGGGTTACAATGAGCAGTTCTTC. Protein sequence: CASSLVLGQGYNEQFF.

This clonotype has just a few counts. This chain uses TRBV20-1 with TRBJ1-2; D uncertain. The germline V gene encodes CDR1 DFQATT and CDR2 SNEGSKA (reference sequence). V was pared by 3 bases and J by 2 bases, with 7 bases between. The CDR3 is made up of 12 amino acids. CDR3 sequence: CSARVPNYGYTF. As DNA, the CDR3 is TGCAGTGCTAGGGTACCAAACTATGGCTACACCTTC.

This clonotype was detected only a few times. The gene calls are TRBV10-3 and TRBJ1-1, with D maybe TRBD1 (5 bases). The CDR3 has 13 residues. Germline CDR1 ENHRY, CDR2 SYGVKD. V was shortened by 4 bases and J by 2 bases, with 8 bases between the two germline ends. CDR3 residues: CAISAGSNTEAFF. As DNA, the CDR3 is TGTGCCATCAGTGCAGGGTCTAACACTGAAGCTTTCTTT.

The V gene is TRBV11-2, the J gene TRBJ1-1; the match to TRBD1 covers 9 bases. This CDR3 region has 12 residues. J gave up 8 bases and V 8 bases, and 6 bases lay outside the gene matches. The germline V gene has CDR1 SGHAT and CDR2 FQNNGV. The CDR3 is CASRGQGNEAFF. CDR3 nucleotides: TGTGCCAGCCGGGGACAGGGAAACGAAGCTTTCTTT.

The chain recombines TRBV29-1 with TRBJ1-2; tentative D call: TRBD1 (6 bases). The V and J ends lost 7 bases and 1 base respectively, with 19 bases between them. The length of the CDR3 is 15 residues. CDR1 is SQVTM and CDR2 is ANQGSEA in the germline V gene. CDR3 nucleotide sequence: TGCAGCGCAGACAGGAGTTCCGTCTATAACTATGGCTACACCTTC. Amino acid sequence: CSADRSSVYNYGYTF.

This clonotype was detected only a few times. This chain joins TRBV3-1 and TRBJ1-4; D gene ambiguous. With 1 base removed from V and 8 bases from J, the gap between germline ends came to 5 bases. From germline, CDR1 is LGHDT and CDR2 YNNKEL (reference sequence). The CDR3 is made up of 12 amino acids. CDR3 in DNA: TGTGCCAGCAGCCAAGGGTGGGAAAAACTGTTTTTT. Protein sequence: CASSQGWEKLFF.

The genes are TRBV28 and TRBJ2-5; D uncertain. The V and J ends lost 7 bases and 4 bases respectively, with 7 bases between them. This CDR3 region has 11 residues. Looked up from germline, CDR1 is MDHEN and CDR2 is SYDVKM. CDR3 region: CASTTAETQYF. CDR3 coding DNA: TGTGCCAGCACCACGGCAGAGACCCAGTACTTC.

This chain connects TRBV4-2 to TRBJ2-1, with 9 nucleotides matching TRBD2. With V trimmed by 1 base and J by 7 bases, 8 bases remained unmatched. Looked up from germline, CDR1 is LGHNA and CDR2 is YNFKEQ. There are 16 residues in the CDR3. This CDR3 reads CASSQVLAGGRNEQFF. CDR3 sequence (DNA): TGTGCCAGCAGCCAAGTCCTGGCGGGGGGGCGGAATGAGCAGTTCTTC.

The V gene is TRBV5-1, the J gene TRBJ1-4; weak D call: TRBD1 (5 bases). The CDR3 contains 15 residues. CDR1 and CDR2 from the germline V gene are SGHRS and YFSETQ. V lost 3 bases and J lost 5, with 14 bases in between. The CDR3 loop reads CASSYRTDLNEKLFF. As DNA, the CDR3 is TGCGCCAGCAGCTACAGGACGGATCTCAATGAAAAACTGTTTTTT.